Each of the 31 T cell receptor beta chains below was sequenced from the same sample in a study of T cell repertoires in cytomegalovirus infection. From the reads, TCRdb called clonotypes with MiXCR, one entry per CDR3 protein. The data contain 230,000 or so distinct CDR3 sequences, approximately 15% of them singletons. The sample comprised CD8+ T cells from PBMCs. These receptors were collected from a human donor in good health (CMV status not recorded). Some clones in this sample may be carry-over from other donors' samples.

This clonotype was detected a few times. The CDR3 loop is CASSFTPLGGTGSYNEQFF. The CDR3 region has the DNA TGTGCCAGCAGCTTCACCCCATTGGGGGGGACAGGGAGCTACAATGAGCAGTTCTTC. The J gene is TRBJ2-1, the V gene TRBV7-9; 9 nucleotides match TRBD1. With V trimmed by 3 bases and J by 3 bases, 15 bases remained unmatched. CDR3 length: 19 amino acids. The germline gives CDR1 SEHNR, CDR2 FQNEAQ (reference sequence).

This clonotype was found a few times. The J gene is TRBJ1-4, the V gene TRBV5-5, with a possible D match to TRBD1 (5 bases). Per germline, CDR1 SGHKS and CDR2 YYEKEE (reference sequence). This CDR3 region has 17 residues. Trimming stripped 4 bases from V and 5 bases from J, with 21 bases between. The CDR3, as DNA: TGTGCCAGCAGCACTTTACCGGGACCCCACGTAAATGAAAAACTGTTTTTT. This translates into CASSTLPGPHVNEKLFF.

This clonotype came up many times. J is TRBJ1-5 and V is TRBV19; D perhaps matches TRBD1 (5 bases). The CDR3 is 14 residues long. The germline gives CDR1 LNHDA, CDR2 SQIVND (reference sequence). V dropped 5 bases and J dropped 3 bases, with 11 bases sitting between them. The CDR3, as DNA: TGTGCCAGTAGTGGAGACAGCTCCAATCAGCCCCAGCATTTT. This gives the protein CASSGDSSNQPQHF.

This clonotype occurred a few times. The chain uses TRBV27 and TRBJ2-1; 13 bases agree with TRBD2. CDR1 MNHEY and CDR2 SMNVEV come from the germline V gene (reference sequence). The CDR3 extends over 18 amino acids. Trimming cost V 5 bases and J 0 bases; bases outside gene matches: 7. Here the CDR3 DNA reads TGTGCCAGCAGTCCAAGACTAGCGGGGGGCAGCTCCTACAATGAGCAGTTCTTC. This gives the protein CASSPRLAGGSSYNEQFF.

The V gene is TRBV20-1, the J gene TRBJ2-2; TRBD2 matches 12 bases. Germline CDR1 and CDR2: DFQATT and SNEGSKA (reference sequence). V lost 3 bases, J lost 4 bases, and 24 bases stayed unmatched. CDR3 length: 22 residues. The CDR3 DNA follows: TGCAGTGCTAGGGCCCCCCGTTTAAGGCTAGCGGGGGGGCCGTCGCTCACCGGGGAGCTGTTTTTT. Protein sequence: CSARAPRLRLAGGPSLTGELFF.

This clonotype has a count of ten or more. The chain couples TRBV7-9 to TRBJ2-1; 15 bases map to TRBD2. Germline V gene lookup returns CDR1 SEHNR and CDR2 FQNEAQ (reference sequence). The CDR3 length is 18 residues. The V gene end was trimmed by 4 bases and the J gene end by 0 bases; junction bases not matched to a gene: 4. The CDR3 bases are TGTGCCAGCAGCTCCGGACTAGCGGGGGGGAGCTCCTACAATGAGCAGTTCTTC. Translated: CASSSGLAGGSSYNEQFF.

This clonotype occurred a few times. The gene calls are TRBV28 and TRBJ1-5; perhaps TRBD1 as D (5 bases). This CDR3 has 13 residues. Germline CDR1 is MDHEN and CDR2 is SYDVKM. V was shortened by 5 bases and J by 9 bases, with 14 bases between the two germline ends. CDR3 in amino acids: CASSHRGPGPQHF. CDR3 nucleotide sequence: TGTGCCAGCAGTCACCGGGGACCTGGGCCCCAGCATTTT.

This clonotype appeared many times. The chain combines TRBV7-6 with TRBJ1-2; TRBD1 aligns across 7 bases. Trimming at V came to 0 bases and at J to 8 bases, leaving 9 bases not matched to a gene. There are 15 residues in the CDR3. In germline, CDR1 is SGHVS, CDR2 FNYEAQ. The CDR3 sequence is CASSLAATGPWGYTF. As DNA, the CDR3 is TGTGCCAGCAGCTTAGCCGCGACAGGGCCCTGGGGCTACACCTTC.

Only a few counts were recorded for this clonotype. CDR3 in amino acids: CASSLEYGGYEQYF. The CDR3 DNA reads as TGTGCCAGCAGCTTAGAGTACGGTGGCTACGAGCAGTACTTC. The chain links TRBV7-2 to TRBJ2-7; D gene uncertain. In germline, CDR1 is SGHTA, CDR2 FQGNSA. Trimming stripped 1 base from V and 3 bases from J, with 10 bases between. The CDR3 extends over 14 amino acids.

The sample holds a few counts of this clonotype. Written as DNA, the CDR3 is TGTGCCAGCAGTTGGAACGAGGGCCCCGGGGGTGAGCAGTTCTTC. This translates into CASSWNEGPGGEQFF. The chain links TRBV6-5 to TRBJ2-1; a weak D match, TRBD2 (6 bases). The germline CDR1 and CDR2 sequences are MNHEY and SVGAGI. Deletions cut 4 bases from V and 9 bases from J, with 19 bases between. The CDR3 length is 15 residues.

The chain employs TRBV19 and TRBJ1-1; weak D call: TRBD1 (5 bases). With 4 bases removed from V and 2 bases from J, the gap between germline ends came to 11 bases. The CDR3 is made up of 14 amino acids. Germline CDR1 reads LNHDA; CDR2 reads SQIVND (reference sequence). The CDR3 DNA is TGTGCCAGTAGTAGCTTCGGGGGTAACACTGAAGCTTTCTTT. It is translated as CASSSFGGNTEAFF.

J is TRBJ2-7 and V is TRBV5-6, with unresolved D. V lost 1 base and J 4 bases, leaving 12 bases between the germline ends. From germline, CDR1 is SGHDT and CDR2 YYEEEE. The CDR3 is 14 amino acids. The CDR3 coding sequence is TGTGCCAGCAGCTTGATGAGCAAGTCGTACGAGCAGTACTTC. Encoded protein: CASSLMSKSYEQYF.

The chain is built from TRBV20-1 and TRBJ2-1; no firm D call. CDR3 length: 15 amino acids. Germline CDR1 and CDR2: DFQATT and SNEGSKA (reference sequence). V was trimmed by 4 bases and J by 5 bases, leaving 18 bases between them. CDR3 in amino acids: CSANHHTRANNEQFF. CDR3 sequence (DNA): TGCAGTGCTAATCACCACACCAGAGCTAACAATGAGCAGTTCTTC.

This chain's CDR3 is CSGQGMETQYF. CDR3 DNA sequence: TGCAGCGGCCAGGGAATGGAGACCCAGTACTTC. This rearrangement joins TRBV29-1 to TRBJ2-5, with D tentatively TRBD1 (5 bases). Germline V gene sequence: CDR1 SQVTM, CDR2 ANQGSEA. Trimming took 7 bases from V and 5 from J, leaving 11 bases between them. This CDR3 region has 11 residues. The full variable domain, in which reference TRBV29-1 and TRBJ2-5 provide the parts outside the CDR3, is SAVISQKPSRDICQRGTSLTIQCQVDSQVTMMFWYRQQPGQSLTLIATANQGSEATYESGFVIDKFPISRPNLTFSTLTVSNMSPEDSSIYLCSGQGMETQYFGPGTRLLVL.

The V gene is TRBV5-5, the J gene TRBJ1-1; D is unclear. The V and J ends lost 4 bases and 0 bases respectively, with 10 bases between them. This CDR3 is 14 amino acids long. The germline V gene has CDR1 SGHKS and CDR2 YYEKEE (reference sequence). The CDR3: CASSPLLMNTEAFF. The CDR3 coding sequence is TGTGCCAGCAGCCCCTTACTCATGAACACTGAAGCTTTCTTT.

Only a few counts were recorded for this clonotype. The J gene is TRBJ1-1, the V gene TRBV27; 10 bases map to TRBD1. Germline values: CDR1 MNHEY, CDR2 SMNVEV (reference sequence). V dropped 2 bases and J dropped 4; count of bases not matched to a gene: 4. The CDR3 is 15 residues long. This CDR3 is CASSLGGTGATEAFF. CDR3 nucleotide sequence: TGTGCCAGCAGTTTAGGTGGGACAGGGGCCACTGAAGCTTTCTTT.

Many counts were recorded for this clonotype. The J gene is TRBJ2-5, the V gene TRBV7-6; D is undetermined. Germline values: CDR1 SGHVS, CDR2 FNYEAQ. V gave up 5 bases and J gave up 5 bases, with 18 bases separating them. This CDR3 contains 15 residues. The CDR3 loop is CASSPDAISWETQYF. The DNA for the CDR3 is TGTGCCAGCAGCCCGGACGCTATAAGTTGGGAGACCCAGTACTTC.

This clonotype was counted a few times. This rearrangement joins TRBV9 to TRBJ2-1; no clear D. Trimming stripped 4 bases from V and 0 bases from J, with 11 bases between. The germline V gene encodes CDR1 SGDLS and CDR2 YYNGEE. CDR3 length: 15 residues. In nucleotides, the CDR3 is TGTGCCAGCAGCCCCGGAACGAGCTCCTACAATGAGCAGTTCTTC. It encodes CASSPGTSSYNEQFF.

The J gene is TRBJ2-3, the V gene TRBV19; no firm D call. There are 15 residues in the CDR3. Germline assignment: CDR1 LNHDA and CDR2 SQIVND (reference sequence). V lost 5 bases to trimming and J lost 4 bases, with 16 bases between them. As DNA, the CDR3 is TGTGCCAGTAGTCCCGCTTTGGCATGGCCAGATACGCAGTATTTT. Protein sequence: CASSPALAWPDTQYF.

This clonotype was seen a few times. The J gene is TRBJ2-1, the V gene TRBV6-1; D is ambiguous. The CDR3 covers 11 residues. The V gene's germline CDR1 is MNHNS and CDR2 SASEGT. V was cut by 3 bases and J by 5 bases, with 2 bases left in between. The CDR3 bases are TGTGCCAGCAGTGAGGACAATGAGCAGTTCTTC. It translates to CASSEDNEQFF.

V and J are TRBV19 and TRBJ1-1, with D tentatively TRBD1 (6 bases). In germline, CDR1 is LNHDA, CDR2 SQIVND (reference sequence). This CDR3 contains 13 residues. Trimming took off 2 bases at V and 5 bases at J, with 9 bases between the two ends. CDR3 sequence reads: CASSIIDRTEAFF. As DNA, the CDR3 is TGTGCCAGTAGTATAATAGACAGGACTGAAGCTTTCTTT.

This clonotype was counted at least ten times. J is TRBJ2-1 and V is TRBV11-2, with 9 bases that match TRBD2. CDR3 size: 14 residues. Germline lookup yields CDR1 SGHAT and CDR2 FQNNGV. V gave up 5 bases and J gave up 8 bases; unmatched junction bases: 7. The chain's CDR3 is CASSPGLARDEQFF. DNA for the CDR3: TGTGCCAGCAGCCCGGGACTAGCTCGGGATGAGCAGTTCTTC.

This clonotype was counted a few times. V gene TRBV4-1 combines with J gene TRBJ2-1; 8 nucleotides agree with TRBD1. J was trimmed by 5 bases and V by 6 bases; bases with no gene match: 9. The CDR3 spans 15 residues. Germline loops: CDR1 MGHRA, CDR2 YSYEKL. The CDR3 DNA is TGCGCCAGCAGGATACAGGGGGAGTGGGACAATGAGCAGTTCTTC. This codes for CASRIQGEWDNEQFF.

This clonotype was observed at least ten times. V and J are TRBV7-3 and TRBJ2-3, with D possibly called TRBD1 or TRBD2 (6 bases each). From germline, CDR1 is SGHTA and CDR2 FQGTGA. The V end lost 8 bases, the J end lost 4 bases, and 13 bases lay between the germline ends. This CDR3 comprises 13 residues. The CDR3 protein is CASGDGGPDTQYF. As DNA, the CDR3 is TGTGCCAGCGGTGACGGGGGCCCAGATACGCAGTATTTT.

This clonotype has more than one count but fewer than ten. The V call is TRBV28, the J call TRBJ2-7, with 10 bases lining up with TRBD1. The J segment lost 5 bases and the V segment lost 3 bases, leaving 1 base of the junction unmatched. This CDR3 comprises 13 residues. Germline assignment: CDR1 MDHEN and CDR2 SYDVKM. The CDR3 sequence is CASSFDRGHEQYF. The CDR3 DNA reads as TGTGCCAGCAGTTTCGACAGGGGGCACGAGCAGTACTTC.

This clonotype was counted only a few times. The CDR3 DNA sequence: TGTGCCAGCAGTGAAGCGGTTTGGGTGCTATCTGGAAACACCATATATTTT. Translation gives CASSEAVWVLSGNTIYF. The chain has TRBV6-1 and TRBJ1-3; unclear D gene. This CDR3 is built from 17 residues. The V and J ends lost 0 bases and 1 base respectively, with 13 bases between them. Germline V lookup: CDR1 MNHNS, CDR2 SASEGT.

Of note for this clonotype: Sequence at one end of the junction differs from germline and may be a read error. V is TRBV7-4 and J is TRBJ2-2, with 7 bases identical to TRBD1. Germline CDR1 SGHVT, CDR2 SQSDAQ. The CDR3 extends over 17 amino acids. This CDR3 reads CTSSSVDGQENTGELFF. In DNA form, the CDR3 reads TGTACCAGCAGCTCGGTTGATGGACAGGAGAACACCGGGGAGCTGTTTTTT.

This clonotype appeared many times. The chain's CDR3 is CASSLGTGWGYGYTF. As DNA, the CDR3 is TGTGCCAGCAGCTTGGGGACTGGCTGGGGTTATGGCTACACCTTC. The chain is built from TRBV7-9 and TRBJ1-2; D may be TRBD1 (5 bases). The germline V gene encodes CDR1 SEHNR and CDR2 FQNEAQ (reference sequence). The ends were cut back, 3 bases at V and 5 bases at J, with 16 bases in the middle. The CDR3 extends over 15 amino acids. The complete variable domain, with remaining parts taken from reference TRBV7-9 and TRBJ1-2, reads DTGVSQNPRHKITKRGQNVTFRCDPISEHNRLYWYRQTLGQGPEFLTYFQNEAQLEKSRLLSDRFSAERPKGSFSTLEIQRTEQGDSAMYLCASSLGTGWGYGYTFGSGTRLTVV.

The chain couples TRBV27 to TRBJ1-2, with D possibly matching TRBD1 (6 bases). The V end was cut by 0 bases, the J end by 4 bases, with 9 bases between. In germline, CDR1 is MNHEY, CDR2 SMNVEV (reference sequence). The CDR3 length is 14 residues. The CDR3 is CASSLSKDSYGYTF. CDR3 DNA sequence: TGTGCCAGCAGTTTATCGAAGGACAGCTATGGCTACACCTTC.

This clonotype was observed a few times. This sequence joins TRBV4-1 and TRBJ2-1; 9 bases match TRBD2. The germline gives CDR1 MGHRA, CDR2 YSYEKL. The ends lost 0 bases at V and 8 bases at J; junction bases unmatched: 8. CDR3 size: 16 residues. The CDR3: CASSQDPDSGGDEQFF. DNA of the CDR3: TGCGCCAGCAGCCAAGATCCGGATAGCGGGGGTGATGAGCAGTTCTTC.

Ten or more counts support this clonotype. The rearrangement uses TRBV28 and TRBJ2-7; 10 positions match TRBD1. CDR3 length: 14 amino acids. J gave up 2 bases and V 6 bases, and 4 bases lay outside the gene matches. Per germline, CDR1 MDHEN and CDR2 SYDVKM. CDR3 loop: CASRGDRGTYEQYF. CDR3 sequence (DNA): TGTGCCAGCAGGGGGGACAGGGGTACCTACGAGCAGTACTTC.